A single sample gave rise to the 11 T cell receptor beta chains below, sequenced in a study of cytomegalovirus exposure and HLA in healthy donors. The PCR ran on 60 Vbeta and 13 Jbeta primers. Profiled with immunoSEQ multiplex PCR; TCRdb holds only in-frame clones, not every one. The sample contains about 100,000 clones, 81% of which appear only once. The sample was PBMCs. Receptors were obtained from a woman in her 70s in good health and CMV-seropositive.

The chain couples TRBV7-9 to TRBJ2-3; D is uncertain. Germline CDR1 is SEHNR and CDR2 is FQNEAQ (reference sequence). V was shortened by 5 bases and J by 2 bases, with 11 bases between the two germline ends. The CDR3 loop spans 14 amino acids. The CDR3 DNA reads TGTGCCAGCAGCCCCCTATCATTCACAGATACGCAGTATTTT. Protein: CASSPLSFTDTQYF. Complete variable domain (other parts from reference TRBV7-9 and TRBJ2-3): DTGVSQNPRHKITKRGQNVTFRCDPISEHNRLYWYRQTLGQGPEFLTYFQNEAQLEKSRLLSDRFSAERPKGSFSTLEIQRTEQGDSAMYLCASSPLSFTDTQYFGPGTRLTVL.

This clone was seen once. The chain links TRBV19 to TRBJ2-2, with 12 bases matching TRBD2. Per germline, CDR1 LNHDA and CDR2 SQIVND (reference sequence). V shed 5 bases and J 0 bases; nucleotides not matched to a gene: 7. CDR3 size: 18 residues. CDR3 in DNA: TGTGCCAGTAGTGTCGGACTAGCGGGATTTACGAACACCGGGGAGCTGTTTTTT. It translates to CASSVGLAGFTNTGELFF.

A single count supports this clone. This chain connects TRBV4-1 to TRBJ1-2, with TRBD1 matching 10 bases. This CDR3 has 18 residues. Germline loops: CDR1 MGHRA, CDR2 YSYEKL. Trimming removed 1 base from V and 1 base from J; junction bases left unmatched: 9. This CDR3 is CASSQGQGAGRYNYGYTF. Written as DNA, the CDR3 is TGCGCCAGCAGCCAAGGACAGGGGGCCGGAAGATATAACTATGGCTACACCTTC.

This clone has a handful of counts. J is TRBJ2-7 and V is TRBV10-3, with D maybe TRBD2 (7 bases). The CDR3 has 15 amino acids. Trimming shortened V by 3 bases and J by 3 bases, and 15 bases separated the two germline ends. The germline gives CDR1 ENHRY, CDR2 SYGVKD. The CDR3 loop reads CAISDRGARLYEQYF. The CDR3 DNA sequence: TGTGCCATCAGTGATCGGGGGGCCCGACTCTACGAGCAGTACTTC.

This clone has a handful of counts. CDR3 in DNA: TGTGCCAGCACTGTGACAGACTATGGCTACACCTTC. It specifies CASTVTDYGYTF. The rearrangement links TRBV2 to TRBJ1-2; D is possibly TRBD1 (5 bases). Between the trimmed V and J ends, which lost 7 bases and 3 bases, there was a span of 9 bases. CDR1 and CDR2 from the germline V gene are SNHLY and FYNNEI. There are 12 residues in the CDR3.

V gene TRBV7-3 combines with J gene TRBJ2-1, with D unresolved. Per the germline V gene, CDR1 is SGHTA and CDR2 is FQGTGA. Trimming took off 1 base at V and 0 bases at J, with 7 bases between the two ends. CDR3 size: 15 residues. CDR3 protein: CASSLSLSSYNEQFF. The DNA for the CDR3 is TGTGCCAGCAGCTTAAGCTTGAGCTCCTACAATGAGCAGTTCTTC.

This clone has just one count. The CDR3 DNA reads as TGCGCCAGCAGTTACGAAGCAGGGTTTTCACCCCTCCACTTT. This codes for CASSYEAGFSPLHF. The J gene is TRBJ1-6, the V gene TRBV5-1; a possible D gene is TRBD1 (5 bases). The CDR3 is 14 residues long. From germline, CDR1 is SGHRS and CDR2 YFSETQ. Trimming removed 5 bases at V and 9 bases at J, with 15 bases between.

The chain recombines TRBV5-5 with TRBJ2-1, with TRBD1 matching over 9 bases. The V gene's germline CDR1 is SGHKS and CDR2 YYEKEE (reference sequence). CDR3 size: 18 residues. The ends lost 0 bases at V and 4 bases at J; junction bases unmatched: 11. The CDR3: CASSLGLLGTGKYNEQFF. CDR3 bases: TGTGCCAGCAGCTTGGGCCTTCTTGGGACAGGGAAATACAATGAGCAGTTCTTC.

This chain connects TRBV18 to TRBJ2-2; D not certain. The V end was cut by 1 base, the J end by 7 bases, with 10 bases between. This CDR3 is built from 14 residues. Germline-derived CDR1 and CDR2 are KGHSH and LQKENI. In nucleotides, the CDR3 is TGTGCCAGCTCACCACACCCTCCCAGCGGGGAGCTGTTTTTT. Protein sequence: CASSPHPPSGELFF.

This clone was recorded a few times. The genes are TRBV7-2 and TRBJ2-7; D perhaps matches TRBD1 (6 bases). This CDR3 has 13 residues. CDR1 and CDR2 (germline): SGHTA, FQGNSA. The V and J ends lost 7 bases and 2 bases respectively, with 12 bases between them. The CDR3 DNA reads TGTGCCAGCAACAGGGCTGGTGCCTACGAGCAGTACTTC. Protein product: CASNRAGAYEQYF.

The table lists this clone with a few counts. This sequence joins TRBV19 and TRBJ2-6, with 10 bases lining up with TRBD1. V lost 7 bases and J lost 2; bases outside the gene matches: 8. Germline CDR1 and CDR2: LNHDA and SQIVND (reference sequence). The CDR3 length is 17 residues. CDR3 loop: CASKAGTGDPGANVLTF. Here the CDR3 DNA reads TGTGCCAGTAAAGCGGGGACAGGGGACCCTGGGGCCAACGTCCTGACTTTC.